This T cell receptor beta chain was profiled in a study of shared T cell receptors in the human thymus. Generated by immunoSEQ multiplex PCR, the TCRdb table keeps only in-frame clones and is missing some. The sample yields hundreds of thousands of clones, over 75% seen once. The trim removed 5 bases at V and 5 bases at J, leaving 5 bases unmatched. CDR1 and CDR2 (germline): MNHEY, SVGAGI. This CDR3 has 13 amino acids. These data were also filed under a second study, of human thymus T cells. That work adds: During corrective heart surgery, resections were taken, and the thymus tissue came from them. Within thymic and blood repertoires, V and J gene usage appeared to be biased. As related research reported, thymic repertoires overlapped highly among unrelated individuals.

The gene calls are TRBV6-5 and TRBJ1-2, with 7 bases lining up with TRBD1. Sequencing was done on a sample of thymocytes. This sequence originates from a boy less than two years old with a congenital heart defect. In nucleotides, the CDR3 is TGTGCCAGCAGTGACAGGGACGGATATGGCTACACCTTC. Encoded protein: CASSDRDGYGYTF.